This T cell receptor beta chain is from a study of control samples from healthy donors and cancer patients (dated by TCRdb to about 2020). Remarks on this clone: Its cognate antigen has yet to be identified. The input lacks base qualities; no much larger clone sits a single base away.

Receptor libraries were prepared by the immunoSEQ multiplex PCR assay. As stored in TCRdb, this immuneACCESS dataset retains in-frame rearrangements with V and J assigned. A fraction of the clones does not appear; measured against another copy, unresolved V genes explain less than half of the discrepancy, and the remainder lacks a known reason. The sample table records fewer than 4,500 clones; around three quarters of these occur just once. About 8.4% of the sample is held by the ten biggest clonotypes. Reading from cysteine to phenylalanine, the CDR3 counts 15 amino acids. The kept DNA is CDR3 alone, 45 bases in frame from the first base.

The source material was formalin-fixed, paraffin-embedded tissue. The receptor was derived from a female donor with melanoma. The rearranged segments are TRBV21-1 and TRBJ1-6. TRBV21-1 is annotated as a pseudogene. The CDR3: CASSKEPRTDSPLHF. The sequence in DNA is TGTGCCAGCAGCAAAGAACCGAGAACTGACTCACCCCTCCACTTT.